Listed below are T cell receptor beta chains from one sample, sequenced in a study of blood T cell repertoires in COVID-19. Clones were sequenced by immunoSEQ multiplex PCR, and TCRdb holds only the in-frame ones, with some missing. Of about 170,000 clones listed, around four fifths are singletons. The sequenced sample consisted of PBMCs or T cells enriched from blood (not recorded which). These receptors were collected from a woman aged 50 to 60 in a cohort exposed to, infected with or recovered from COVID-19 (not recorded which). CDR3s include the opening cysteine and the closing phenylalanine or tryptophan. A D gene is named only where the DNA matches it firmly. Size is stated for part of the rows, as once, few or many counts, or as a class when the clone is expanded.

abundance: -
j_gene: TRBJ1-1
d_gene: -
v_gene: TRBV18
CDR3aa: CASSLDQGYGTEAFF
CDR3nt: TGTGCCAGCTCACTCGACCAGGGTTACGGCACTGAAGCTTTCTTT

abundance: few
j_gene: TRBJ1-1
d_gene: -
v_gene: TRBV15
CDR3aa: CATSGLWNTEAFF
CDR3nt: TGTGCCACCAGCGGACTCTGGAACACTGAAGCTTTCTTT

abundance: -
j_gene: TRBJ1-1
d_gene: -
v_gene: TRBV19
CDR3aa: CASSMIGIGSTEAFF
CDR3nt: TGTGCCAGTAGTATGATTGGAATAGGGAGCACTGAAGCTTTCTTT

abundance: -
j_gene: TRBJ2-3
d_gene: TRBD1
v_gene: TRBV28
CDR3aa: CASSLQGADTQYF
CDR3nt: TGTGCCAGCAGTTTACAGGGGGCAGATACGCAGTATTTT

abundance: -
j_gene: TRBJ2-1
d_gene: TRBD1
v_gene: TRBV7-3
CDR3aa: CASSSTGDGFNEQFF
CDR3nt: TGTGCCAGCAGCTCTACAGGGGACGGCTTCAATGAGCAGTTCTTC

abundance: -
j_gene: TRBJ1-5
d_gene: -
v_gene: TRBV20-1
CDR3aa: CSASSVSGGGFNQPQHF
CDR3nt: TGCAGTGCTAGTTCTGTGTCGGGGGGGGGCTTCAATCAGCCCCAGCATTTT

abundance: -
j_gene: TRBJ2-5
d_gene: -
v_gene: TRBV18
CDR3aa: CASATGSGQETQYF
CDR3nt: TGTGCCAGCGCGACAGGATCGGGGCAAGAGACCCAGTACTTC

abundance: -
j_gene: TRBJ2-3
d_gene: -
v_gene: TRBV3-1/TRBV3-2
CDR3aa: CASRTSGTSTDTQYF
CDR3nt: TGTGCCAGCAGGACCTCCGGGACTAGCACAGATACGCAGTATTTT

abundance: once
j_gene: TRBJ2-7
d_gene: TRBD1
v_gene: TRBV5-4
CDR3aa: CASSWDRGNYEQYF
CDR3nt: TGTGCCAGCAGCTGGGACAGGGGGAATTACGAGCAGTACTTC

abundance: -
j_gene: TRBJ2-3
d_gene: -
v_gene: TRBV30
CDR3aa: CAWSRRPAGDTQYF
CDR3nt: TGTGCCTGGAGTCGTCGCCCGGCGGGGGATACGCAGTATTTT

abundance: -
j_gene: TRBJ2-5
d_gene: -
v_gene: TRBV27
CDR3aa: CASSLRGALETQYF
CDR3nt: TGTGCCAGCAGTTTACGGGGGGCTCTAGAGACCCAGTACTTC

abundance: once
j_gene: TRBJ1-4
d_gene: TRBD1
v_gene: TRBV28
CDR3aa: CASSSGGRGEKLFF
CDR3nt: TGTGCCAGCAGTTCAGGGGGAAGGGGCGAAAAACTGTTTTTT

abundance: -
j_gene: TRBJ1-5
d_gene: -
v_gene: TRBV19
CDR3aa: CASSIDQGGRGSNQPQHF
CDR3nt: TGTGCCAGTAGTATAGATCAAGGCGGTAGGGGTAGCAATCAGCCCCAGCATTTT

abundance: -
j_gene: TRBJ2-3
d_gene: TRBD1
v_gene: TRBV6-2/TRBV6-3
CDR3aa: CASSYPLGQFTDTQYF
CDR3nt: TGTGCCAGCAGTTATCCCCTGGGACAGTTTACAGATACGCAGTATTTT

abundance: -
j_gene: TRBJ2-7
d_gene: TRBD1
v_gene: TRBV29-1
CDR3aa: CSAWDRASNTYEQYF
CDR3nt: TGCAGCGCCTGGGACAGGGCTTCTAACACCTACGAGCAGTACTTC

abundance: -
j_gene: TRBJ2-7
d_gene: -
v_gene: TRBV6-5
CDR3aa: CASSYTQGQVGEQYF
CDR3nt: TGTGCCAGCAGTTACACGCAGGGTCAGGTAGGCGAGCAGTACTTC

abundance: -
j_gene: TRBJ2-1
d_gene: -
v_gene: TRBV5-1
CDR3aa: CASSSSPFYNEQFF
CDR3nt: TGCGCCAGCAGCTCGTCCCCTTTCTACAATGAGCAGTTCTTC

abundance: once
j_gene: TRBJ1-3
d_gene: -
v_gene: TRBV5-1
CDR3aa: CASSWDNGNTIYF
CDR3nt: TGCGCCAGCAGCTGGGACAACGGAAACACCATATATTTT

abundance: -
j_gene: TRBJ1-1
d_gene: -
v_gene: TRBV7-8
CDR3aa: CASSLSFRGAGNPNTEAFF
CDR3nt: TGTGCCAGCAGCTTAAGTTTCCGGGGGGCCGGGAATCCAAACACTGAAGCTTTCTTT

abundance: -
j_gene: TRBJ2-1
d_gene: -
v_gene: TRBV24-1
CDR3aa: CATSDFLARNEQFF
CDR3nt: TGTGCCACCAGTGATTTTCTAGCGCGGAATGAGCAGTTCTTC

abundance: -
j_gene: TRBJ1-5
d_gene: -
v_gene: TRBV28
CDR3aa: CASSKGRWGDQPQHF
CDR3nt: TGTGCCAGCAGTAAGGGGAGGTGGGGAGATCAGCCCCAGCATTTT

abundance: -
j_gene: TRBJ1-2
d_gene: TRBD1
v_gene: TRBV5-1
CDR3aa: CASSSGTGDGYTF
CDR3nt: TGCGCCAGCAGCTCCGGGACAGGGGATGGCTACACCTTC

abundance: -
j_gene: TRBJ1-4
d_gene: TRBD1
v_gene: TRBV3-1/TRBV3-2
CDR3aa: CASSQEYRGQTTNEKLFF
CDR3nt: TGTGCCAGCAGCCAAGAATACAGGGGGCAAACAACTAATGAAAAACTGTTTTTT

abundance: -
j_gene: TRBJ2-7
d_gene: -
v_gene: TRBV7-8
CDR3aa: CASSATETNYEQYF
CDR3nt: TGTGCCAGCAGCGCCACAGAGACCAACTACGAGCAGTACTTC

abundance: few
j_gene: TRBJ2-2
d_gene: -
v_gene: TRBV5-1
CDR3aa: CASSSGITGTGELFF
CDR3nt: TGCGCCAGCAGCTCCGGGATTACGGGCACCGGGGAGCTGTTTTTT

abundance: once
j_gene: TRBJ2-1
d_gene: -
v_gene: TRBV11-1
CDR3aa: CASSYGLTYNEQFF
CDR3nt: TGTGCCAGCAGTTATGGACTGACCTACAATGAGCAGTTCTTC

abundance: -
j_gene: TRBJ2-7
d_gene: -
v_gene: TRBV5-1
CDR3aa: CASSLAGVSYEQYF
CDR3nt: TGCGCCAGCAGCTTGGCCGGGGTTTCCTACGAGCAGTACTTC

abundance: -
j_gene: TRBJ2-1
d_gene: TRBD1
v_gene: TRBV19
CDR3aa: CASSIGDSPYNEQFF
CDR3nt: TGTGCCAGTAGTATAGGGGACAGCCCCTACAATGAGCAGTTCTTC

abundance: -
j_gene: TRBJ1-5
d_gene: -
v_gene: TRBV30
CDR3aa: CAWSVEGDQPQHF
CDR3nt: TGTGCCTGGAGTGTAGAGGGAGACCAGCCCCAGCATTTT

abundance: -
j_gene: TRBJ1-5
d_gene: TRBD1
v_gene: TRBV28
CDR3aa: CASSLGTGNQPQHF
CDR3nt: TGTGCCAGCAGTTTGGGGACAGGGAATCAGCCCCAGCATTTT

abundance: -
j_gene: TRBJ1-4
d_gene: TRBD1
v_gene: TRBV27
CDR3aa: CASRIGQGVEKLFF
CDR3nt: TGTGCCAGCAGGATTGGACAGGGGGTTGAAAAACTGTTTTTT

abundance: -
j_gene: TRBJ1-4
d_gene: TRBD1
v_gene: TRBV6-5
CDR3aa: CASSSDRNNEKLFF
CDR3nt: TGTGCCAGCAGTTCGGACAGGAATAATGAAAAACTGTTTTTT

abundance: -
j_gene: TRBJ2-3
d_gene: TRBD2
v_gene: TRBV4-2
CDR3aa: CASSQEVPGLAGEDTQYF
CDR3nt: TGTGCCAGCAGCCAAGAGGTCCCGGGACTAGCGGGGGAAGATACGCAGTATTTT

abundance: -
j_gene: TRBJ2-7
d_gene: -
v_gene: TRBV7-6
CDR3aa: CASSFRTEPTYEQYF
CDR3nt: TGTGCCAGCAGCTTCCGGACAGAACCCACCTACGAGCAGTACTTC

abundance: -
j_gene: TRBJ2-7
d_gene: -
v_gene: TRBV21-1
CDR3aa: CASRELTGSYEQYF
CDR3nt: TGTGCCAGCAGGGAACTGACGGGCTCCTACGAGCAGTACTTC

abundance: -
j_gene: TRBJ1-1
d_gene: -
v_gene: TRBV5-6
CDR3aa: CASSLGQKNTEAFF
CDR3nt: TGTGCCAGCAGCTTAGGACAGAAGAACACTGAAGCTTTCTTT

abundance: -
j_gene: TRBJ2-3
d_gene: -
v_gene: TRBV7-2
CDR3aa: CASSLGGTPTDTQYF
CDR3nt: TGTGCCAGCAGCTTAGGAGGGACACCCACAGATACGCAGTATTTT

abundance: -
j_gene: TRBJ2-1
d_gene: -
v_gene: TRBV24-1
CDR3aa: CATSDLDPGSHNEQFF
CDR3nt: TGTGCCACCAGTGATTTGGATCCCGGTAGCCACAATGAGCAGTTCTTC

abundance: -
j_gene: TRBJ2-6
d_gene: TRBD1
v_gene: TRBV9
CDR3aa: CASSVSGTDISGANVLTF
CDR3nt: TGTGCCAGCAGCGTATCCGGGACAGATATCTCTGGGGCCAACGTCCTGACTTTC

abundance: -
j_gene: TRBJ1-1
d_gene: TRBD1
v_gene: TRBV14
CDR3aa: CASGTGRRTEAFF
CDR3nt: TGTGCCAGCGGGACAGGGCGTCGCACTGAAGCTTTCTTT

abundance: many
j_gene: TRBJ2-7
d_gene: -
v_gene: TRBV5-1
CDR3aa: CASSFEGAYEQYF
CDR3nt: TGCGCCAGCAGCTTTGAGGGAGCCTACGAGCAGTACTTC

abundance: -
j_gene: TRBJ1-6
d_gene: TRBD1
v_gene: TRBV10-3
CDR3aa: CAITEDRGSPLHF
CDR3nt: TGTGCCATCACCGAAGACAGGGGATCACCCCTCCACTTT

abundance: few
j_gene: TRBJ2-7
d_gene: -
v_gene: TRBV18
CDR3aa: CASSPSQYEQYF
CDR3nt: TGTGCCAGCTCACCAAGCCAATACGAGCAGTACTTC

abundance: -
j_gene: TRBJ2-3
d_gene: TRBD2
v_gene: TRBV3-1/TRBV3-2
CDR3aa: CASSPGLAGGNTDTQYF
CDR3nt: TGTGCCAGCAGTCCGGGACTAGCGGGGGGGAACACAGATACGCAGTATTTT

abundance: -
j_gene: TRBJ2-5
d_gene: -
v_gene: TRBV14
CDR3aa: CASSQDRRGETQYF
CDR3nt: TGTGCCAGCAGCCAGGACAGGAGGGGAGAGACCCAGTACTTC

abundance: -
j_gene: TRBJ2-5
d_gene: TRBD2
v_gene: TRBV3-1/TRBV3-2
CDR3aa: CASSQVTSGRGLGETQYF
CDR3nt: TGTGCCAGCAGCCAAGTGACTAGCGGGAGAGGACTGGGAGAGACCCAGTACTTC

abundance: -
j_gene: TRBJ2-5
d_gene: -
v_gene: TRBV29-1
CDR3aa: CSVEGPPETQYF
CDR3nt: TGCAGCGTTGAAGGGCCCCCAGAGACCCAGTACTTC

abundance: medium-sized
j_gene: TRBJ1-3
d_gene: -
v_gene: TRBV7-9
CDR3aa: CASKPEGGNTIYF
CDR3nt: TGTGCCAGCAAGCCGGAGGGTGGAAACACCATATATTTT

abundance: few
j_gene: TRBJ1-1
d_gene: -
v_gene: TRBV19
CDR3aa: CASSPDRNSGMNTEAFF
CDR3nt: TGTGCCAGTAGTCCAGACAGAAATTCCGGCATGAACACTGAAGCTTTCTTT

abundance: many
j_gene: TRBJ1-3
d_gene: -
v_gene: TRBV10-1
CDR3aa: CASSRTVNSGNTIYF
CDR3nt: TGCGCCAGCAGTCGGACTGTCAACTCTGGAAACACCATATATTTT

abundance: -
j_gene: TRBJ1-1
d_gene: -
v_gene: TRBV19
CDR3aa: CASLALRGGTEAFF
CDR3nt: TGTGCCAGTTTAGCCCTACGAGGGGGCACTGAAGCTTTCTTT